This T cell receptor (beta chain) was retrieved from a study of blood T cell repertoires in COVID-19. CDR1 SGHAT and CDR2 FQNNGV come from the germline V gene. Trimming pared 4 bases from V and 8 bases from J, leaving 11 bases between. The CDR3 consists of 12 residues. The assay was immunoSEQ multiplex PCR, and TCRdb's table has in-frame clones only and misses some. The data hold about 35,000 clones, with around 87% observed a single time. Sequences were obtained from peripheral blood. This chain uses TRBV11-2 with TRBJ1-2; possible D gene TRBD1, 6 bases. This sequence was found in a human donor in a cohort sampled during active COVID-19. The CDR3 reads CASSYYRGGYTF. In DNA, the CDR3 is TGTGCCAGCAGCTATTATAGGGGGGGCTACACCTTC.